This T cell receptor (beta chain) was identified during a study of chemoradiotherapy in HPV16-positive cancers. Study-level findings and limits: Candidate HPV-specific clones and E7-related TCR motifs grew in tumor during treatment. For HPV16-positive patients, expanding HPV-responsive T cells associated with longer recurrence-free survival.

Repertoires were generated with immunoSEQ multiplex PCR, while TCRdb's copy carries only in-frame clones and drops some. The sample shows about 8,400 clones, about 75% of them seen only once. This clone was detected only once. No antigen is known for it. The germline V gene has CDR1 SGDLS and CDR2 YYNGEE. V dropped 4 bases and J dropped 3 bases, with 20 bases sitting between them. This CDR3 has 16 amino acids. The J gene is TRBJ2-7, the V gene TRBV9; D is unresolved. Sequences were derived from tumor tissue, sampled from a patient who underwent chemoradiotherapy. The receptor was isolated from a human donor with HPV-associated anogenital cancer. As DNA, the CDR3 is TGTGCCAGCAGCCCATCCCTAGGTGGTAACGTCTACGAGCAGTACTTC. Protein: CASSPSLGGNVYEQYF. Together with reference TRBV9 and TRBJ2-7, the CDR3 gives the full variable domain: DSGVTQTPKHLITATGQRVTLRCSPRSGDLSVYWYQQSLDQGLQFLIQYYNGEERAKGNILERFSAQQFPDLHSELNLSSLELGDSALYFCASSPSLGGNVYEQYFGPGTRLTVT.